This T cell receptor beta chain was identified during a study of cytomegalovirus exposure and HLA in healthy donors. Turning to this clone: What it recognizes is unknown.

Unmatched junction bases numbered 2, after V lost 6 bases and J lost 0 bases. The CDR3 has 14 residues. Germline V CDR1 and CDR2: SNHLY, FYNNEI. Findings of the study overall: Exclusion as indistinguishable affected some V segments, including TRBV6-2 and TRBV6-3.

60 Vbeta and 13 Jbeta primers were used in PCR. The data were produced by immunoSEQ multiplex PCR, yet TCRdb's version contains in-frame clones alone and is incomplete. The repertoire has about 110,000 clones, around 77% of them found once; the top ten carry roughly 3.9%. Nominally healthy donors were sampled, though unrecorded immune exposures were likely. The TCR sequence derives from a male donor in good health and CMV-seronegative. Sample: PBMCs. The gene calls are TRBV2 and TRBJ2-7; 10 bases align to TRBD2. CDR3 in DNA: TGTGCCAGCAGGGCTAGCGGGAGCTCCTACGAGCAGTACTTC. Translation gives CASRASGSSYEQYF.